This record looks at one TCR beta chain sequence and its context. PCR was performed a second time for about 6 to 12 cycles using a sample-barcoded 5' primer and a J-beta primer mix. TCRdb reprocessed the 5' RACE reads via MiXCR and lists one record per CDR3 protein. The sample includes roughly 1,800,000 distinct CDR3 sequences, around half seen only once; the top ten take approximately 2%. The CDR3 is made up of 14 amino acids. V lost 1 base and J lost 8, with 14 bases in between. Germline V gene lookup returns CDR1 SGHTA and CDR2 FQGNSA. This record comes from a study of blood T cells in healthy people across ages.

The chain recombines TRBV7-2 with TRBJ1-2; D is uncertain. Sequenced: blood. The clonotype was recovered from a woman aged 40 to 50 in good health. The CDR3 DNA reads TGTGCCAGCAGCTTAGAGGGCGGCTTTGGGGGCTACACCTTC. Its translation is CASSLEGGFGGYTF.